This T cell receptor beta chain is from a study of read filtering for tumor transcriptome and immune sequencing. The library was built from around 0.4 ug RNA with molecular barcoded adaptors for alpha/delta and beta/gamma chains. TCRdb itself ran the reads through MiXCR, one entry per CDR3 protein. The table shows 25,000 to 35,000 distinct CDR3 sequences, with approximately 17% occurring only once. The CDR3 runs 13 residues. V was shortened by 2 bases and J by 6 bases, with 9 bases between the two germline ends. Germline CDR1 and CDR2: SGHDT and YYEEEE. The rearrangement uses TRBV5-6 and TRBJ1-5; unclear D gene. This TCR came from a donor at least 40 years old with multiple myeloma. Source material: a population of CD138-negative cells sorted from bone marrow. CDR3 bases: TGTGCCAGCAGCTTAAATAGGGTTCAGCCCCAGCATTTT. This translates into CASSLNRVQPQHF.